The rows below give T cell receptor beta chains drawn from one sample of a study of CXCR3-negative and CXCR3-positive naive CD8 T cells. TCRdb reworked the 5' RACE reads into one entry per CDR3 protein, no DNA. The data include tens of thousands of distinct CDR3 sequences; the top ten clones carry over 0.4%. The sequenced sample consisted of naive CXCR3+ CD8+ T cells from blood. These receptors were obtained from a human donor in good health. Some clones in this sample may be carry-over from other donors' samples. Both conserved end residues are part of each CDR3.

v_gene	j_gene	CDR3aa
TRBV29-1	TRBJ2-7	CSVEDPGRSSYEQYF
TRBV28	TRBJ2-7	CASTQGAYEQYF
TRBV7-8	TRBJ1-3	CASSPDRGRGNTIYF
TRBV9	TRBJ2-7	CASSARDSHYEQYF
TRBV5-5	TRBJ2-2	CASSLDGAAGELFF
TRBV20-1	TRBJ2-1	CSAEQPQSNSYNEQFF
TRBV6-4	TRBJ2-1	CASSDSTGGYNEQFF
TRBV2	TRBJ2-2	CASSATNTGELFF
TRBV25-1	TRBJ2-7	CASSKTGGSYEQYF
TRBV12-3/TRBV12-4	TRBJ1-1	CASSPQGTEAFF
TRBV28	TRBJ2-5	CASSLGPPQYF
TRBV28	TRBJ1-5	CASSSRVPTQPQHF
TRBV28	TRBJ2-7	CASRLGRGDEQYF
TRBV28	TRBJ2-1	CASTHRTSGSDEQFF
TRBV19	TRBJ2-2	CASTRNPFGELFF
TRBV20-1	TRBJ1-1	CSARDIRGVNTEAFF
TRBV5-1	TRBJ2-5	CASSWNLTSGGPQETQYF
TRBV27	TRBJ2-7	CASSSGGEPHEQYF
TRBV15	TRBJ2-7	CATSRDPMAGGPPEQYF
TRBV28	TRBJ1-1	CASSSHRDRTEAFF
TRBV29-1	TRBJ2-7	CTLSYPPAPTYEQYF
TRBV20-1	TRBJ2-7	CSARGTGKDLYEQYF
TRBV14	TRBJ2-1	CATVPVNYNEQFF
TRBV20-1	TRBJ1-1	CSARDGRVSNTEAFF
TRBV7-2	TRBJ2-7	CASSAPYSYEQYF
TRBV29-1	TRBJ2-3	CSVEGLAGARTDTQYF
TRBV20-1	TRBJ2-7	CSAPNGGAGYEQYF
TRBV28	TRBJ2-2	CASRGQGGNTGELFF